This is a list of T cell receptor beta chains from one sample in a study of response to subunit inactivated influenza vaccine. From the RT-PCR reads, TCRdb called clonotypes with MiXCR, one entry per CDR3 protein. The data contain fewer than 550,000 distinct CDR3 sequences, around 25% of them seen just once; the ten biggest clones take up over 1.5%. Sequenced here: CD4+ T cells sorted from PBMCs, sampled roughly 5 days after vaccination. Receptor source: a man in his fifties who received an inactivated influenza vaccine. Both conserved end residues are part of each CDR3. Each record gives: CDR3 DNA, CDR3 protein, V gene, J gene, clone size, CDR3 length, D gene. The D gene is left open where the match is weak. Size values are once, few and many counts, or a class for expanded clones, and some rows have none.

CDR3nt: TGTGCCAGCACCTTAGGGGGGGGCCGTGGAGATACGCAGTATTTT
CDR3aa: CASTLGGGRGDTQYF
v_gene: TRBV6-2/TRBV6-3
j_gene: TRBJ2-3
abundance: few
len: 15
d_gene: -

CDR3nt: TGTGCCATCGGGGGGGGGACCTTGAACACCGGGGAGCTGTTTTTT
CDR3aa: CAIGGGTLNTGELFF
v_gene: TRBV10-3
j_gene: TRBJ2-2
abundance: -
len: 15
d_gene: TRBD2

CDR3nt: TGCGCCAGCAGCCAAGGACCGTATATTGCAGGGGAAGAGACCCAGTACTTC
CDR3aa: CASSQGPYIAGEETQYF
v_gene: TRBV4-1
j_gene: TRBJ2-5
abundance: few
len: 17
d_gene: -

CDR3nt: TGTGCCAGCAGTTACTCGAACAGAGATTACACAGATACGCAGTATTTT
CDR3aa: CASSYSNRDYTDTQYF
v_gene: TRBV6-2/TRBV6-3
j_gene: TRBJ2-3
abundance: -
len: 16
d_gene: -

CDR3nt: TGTGCCAGCAGTTACTCCGGGACACCCACAGATACGCAGTATTTT
CDR3aa: CASSYSGTPTDTQYF
v_gene: TRBV6-5
j_gene: TRBJ2-3
abundance: few
len: 15
d_gene: -

CDR3nt: TGCAGTGCTACCGCGGGAGGGCCTAGAGAGACCCAGTACTTC
CDR3aa: CSATAGGPRETQYF
v_gene: TRBV20-1
j_gene: TRBJ2-5
abundance: -
len: 14
d_gene: TRBD2

CDR3nt: TGTGCCAGCAGCTTATTTGCTGCAGATACGCAGTATTTT
CDR3aa: CASSLFAADTQYF
v_gene: TRBV7-2
j_gene: TRBJ2-3
abundance: once
len: 13
d_gene: -

CDR3nt: TGTGCCAGCAGCTTGGAAGGGACAACCTACTATGGCTACACCTTC
CDR3aa: CASSLEGTTYYGYTF
v_gene: TRBV5-5
j_gene: TRBJ1-2
abundance: few
len: 15
d_gene: -

CDR3nt: TGTGCCAGCAGTGAAGCGCGGTTCGGGGAGCTGTTTTTT
CDR3aa: CASSEARFGELFF
v_gene: TRBV2
j_gene: TRBJ2-2
abundance: -
len: 13
d_gene: -

CDR3nt: TGCAGTGCTCGACTCGGGACAGGGAGAGAGACCCAGTACTTC
CDR3aa: CSARLGTGRETQYF
v_gene: TRBV20-1
j_gene: TRBJ2-5
abundance: -
len: 14
d_gene: TRBD1

CDR3nt: TGTGCCAGCAGCCAACGGGCTAGCGGGAGGGCGTACGAGCAGTACTTC
CDR3aa: CASSQRASGRAYEQYF
v_gene: TRBV7-2
j_gene: TRBJ2-7
abundance: few
len: 16
d_gene: TRBD2

CDR3nt: TGTGCCAGCAGTCGAGGGGGGCTAGATAATTCACCCCTCCACTTT
CDR3aa: CASSRGGLDNSPLHF
v_gene: TRBV9
j_gene: TRBJ1-6
abundance: few
len: 15
d_gene: -

CDR3nt: TGCGCCAGCAGCCCCCGGGACAACTACTACGAGCAGTACTTC
CDR3aa: CASSPRDNYYEQYF
v_gene: TRBV4-3
j_gene: TRBJ2-7
abundance: few
len: 14
d_gene: -

CDR3nt: TGTGCCAGCAGCCGCACGGGAACCCTCATGACCGGGGAGCTGTTTTTT
CDR3aa: CASSRTGTLMTGELFF
v_gene: TRBV12-3/TRBV12-4
j_gene: TRBJ2-2
abundance: -
len: 16
d_gene: -

CDR3nt: TGCAGCGCGGGACTAGCTATCGCCGGGGAGCTGTTTTTT
CDR3aa: CSAGLAIAGELFF
v_gene: TRBV29-1
j_gene: TRBJ2-2
abundance: few
len: 13
d_gene: TRBD2

CDR3nt: TGCGCCAGCAGTGGGGGCCTTAGGAGCGGGAGGACCTCCCAGTACTTC
CDR3aa: CASSGGLRSGRTSQYF
v_gene: TRBV10-2
j_gene: TRBJ2-5
abundance: -
len: 16
d_gene: TRBD2

CDR3nt: TGTGCCAGCAGCCAAGATTTAGCAGTTCCCTACGAGCAGTACTTC
CDR3aa: CASSQDLAVPYEQYF
v_gene: TRBV4-2
j_gene: TRBJ2-7
abundance: few
len: 15
d_gene: -

CDR3nt: TGCTGTGCTAGAGCGGTGGCTAGCGGGAGGACTATATACTACAATGAGCAGTTCTTC
CDR3aa: CCARAVASGRTIYYNEQFF
v_gene: TRBV20-1
j_gene: TRBJ2-1
abundance: -
len: 19
d_gene: TRBD2

CDR3nt: TGCAGTGCTAGCAGACCTCTCTACAATGAGCAGTTCTTC
CDR3aa: CSASRPLYNEQFF
v_gene: TRBV20-1
j_gene: TRBJ2-1
abundance: few
len: 13
d_gene: -

CDR3nt: TGTGCCAGCAGCCAGGGAAAGGGGACTAGTTACTACAATGAGCAGTTCTTC
CDR3aa: CASSQGKGTSYYNEQFF
v_gene: TRBV12-3/TRBV12-4
j_gene: TRBJ2-1
abundance: -
len: 17
d_gene: TRBD2

CDR3nt: TGTGCCAGCAGCGTGGGACAGGGAAATTTCAATGAGCAGTTCTTC
CDR3aa: CASSVGQGNFNEQFF
v_gene: TRBV7-2
j_gene: TRBJ2-1
abundance: -
len: 15
d_gene: TRBD1

CDR3nt: TGTGCCAGCAGCCCCGGTGGGGTAACTAATGAAAAACTGTTTTTT
CDR3aa: CASSPGGVTNEKLFF
v_gene: TRBV7-9
j_gene: TRBJ1-4
abundance: few
len: 15
d_gene: -

CDR3nt: TGTGCCAGCAGCCTCAGGATGGGGAATCAGCCCCAGCATTTT
CDR3aa: CASSLRMGNQPQHF
v_gene: TRBV7-2
j_gene: TRBJ1-5
abundance: -
len: 14
d_gene: -

CDR3nt: TGCAGCTTAACAGGGTGGGGAGAGACCCAGTACTTC
CDR3aa: CSLTGWGETQYF
v_gene: TRBV20-1
j_gene: TRBJ2-5
abundance: few
len: 12
d_gene: -

CDR3nt: TGCGCCAGCAGCCAAGATCCCCCACCCGGGACAGGGGGCGAGCAGTACTTC
CDR3aa: CASSQDPPPGTGGEQYF
v_gene: TRBV4-3
j_gene: TRBJ2-7
abundance: -
len: 17
d_gene: TRBD1

CDR3nt: TGTGCCAGCAGCCTCGGGGGGGCGGCCAAAAACATTCAGTACTTC
CDR3aa: CASSLGGAAKNIQYF
v_gene: TRBV3-1
j_gene: TRBJ2-4
abundance: few
len: 15
d_gene: TRBD2

CDR3nt: TGTGCCAGCAGCTGGGTGTCCGATACGCAGTATTTT
CDR3aa: CASSWVSDTQYF
v_gene: TRBV11-2
j_gene: TRBJ2-3
abundance: few
len: 12
d_gene: -

CDR3nt: TGTGCCACCAGTGCCCGACCAGGACAGGCAGGAAGGTCGCAAGAGACCCAGTACTTC
CDR3aa: CATSARPGQAGRSQETQYF
v_gene: TRBV24-1
j_gene: TRBJ2-5
abundance: -
len: 19
d_gene: TRBD1

CDR3nt: TGTGCCAGCAGTTACCCCGGGACAGGGGTCGCCGGGGAGCTGTTTTTT
CDR3aa: CASSYPGTGVAGELFF
v_gene: TRBV6-2/TRBV6-3
j_gene: TRBJ2-2
abundance: few
len: 16
d_gene: TRBD1

CDR3nt: TGCAGTGCTAGAAAAACCGGACTAGCGGGAGACGAGCAGTACTTC
CDR3aa: CSARKTGLAGDEQYF
v_gene: TRBV20-1
j_gene: TRBJ2-7
abundance: -
len: 15
d_gene: TRBD2

CDR3nt: TGTGCCAGCAGCCAAGTGAGAGGGAGAGATACGCAGTATTTT
CDR3aa: CASSQVRGRDTQYF
v_gene: TRBV4-2
j_gene: TRBJ2-3
abundance: many
len: 14
d_gene: -

CDR3nt: TGCGCCAGCAGCATCGGGACTTCTAACACCGGGGAGCTGTTTTTT
CDR3aa: CASSIGTSNTGELFF
v_gene: TRBV5-1
j_gene: TRBJ2-2
abundance: few
len: 15
d_gene: -

CDR3nt: TGTGCCAGCAGTCCTCGGGACAGAGCGGGCTATGGCTACACCTTC
CDR3aa: CASSPRDRAGYGYTF
v_gene: TRBV12-3/TRBV12-4
j_gene: TRBJ1-2
abundance: few
len: 15
d_gene: TRBD1

CDR3nt: TGTGCCAGCAGCCCCGGGACTAGCTTAACTCCCAATGAGCAGTTCTTC
CDR3aa: CASSPGTSLTPNEQFF
v_gene: TRBV12-3/TRBV12-4
j_gene: TRBJ2-1
abundance: -
len: 16
d_gene: TRBD2

CDR3nt: TGTGCCAGCAGCCCTCAAATCAAGGAGCAGTACTTC
CDR3aa: CASSPQIKEQYF
v_gene: TRBV7-2
j_gene: TRBJ2-7
abundance: few
len: 12
d_gene: -

CDR3nt: TGTGCCAGCAGCCAGGTCAGGTACGAGCAGTACTTC
CDR3aa: CASSQVRYEQYF
v_gene: TRBV12-3/TRBV12-4
j_gene: TRBJ2-7
abundance: many
len: 12
d_gene: -

CDR3nt: TGTGCCAGCAGTCCCGCAGGGATTGGCGAGCAGTACTTC
CDR3aa: CASSPAGIGEQYF
v_gene: TRBV12-3/TRBV12-4
j_gene: TRBJ2-7
abundance: -
len: 13
d_gene: -

CDR3nt: TGTGCCAGCAGTTTAGCGGGGGGGCGCTATAGTGAGCAGTTCTTC
CDR3aa: CASSLAGGRYSEQFF
v_gene: TRBV12-3/TRBV12-4
j_gene: TRBJ2-1
abundance: many
len: 15
d_gene: -

CDR3nt: TGCGCCAGCAGCTTGACTGTCGGGAGTCAAGAAGGGACCCAGTACTTC
CDR3aa: CASSLTVGSQEGTQYF
v_gene: TRBV5-1
j_gene: TRBJ2-5
abundance: few
len: 16
d_gene: -

CDR3nt: TGTGCCAGCAGCCAAAGCGGGGAGAGCTCCTACGAGCAGTACTTC
CDR3aa: CASSQSGESSYEQYF
v_gene: TRBV4-2
j_gene: TRBJ2-7
abundance: few
len: 15
d_gene: TRBD2

CDR3nt: TGCGCCAGCAGCCAAGATCCCCTTGGGAGTAGTGAGCAGTTCTTC
CDR3aa: CASSQDPLGSSEQFF
v_gene: TRBV4-3
j_gene: TRBJ2-1
abundance: -
len: 15
d_gene: -

CDR3nt: TGTGCCAGCAGCTTATTGCAGGGTGAAGCTTTCTTT
CDR3aa: CASSLLQGEAFF
v_gene: TRBV7-9
j_gene: TRBJ1-1
abundance: -
len: 12
d_gene: -

CDR3nt: TGTGCCAGCAGTTACCGGGACAGGGGCACAGATACGCAGTATTTT
CDR3aa: CASSYRDRGTDTQYF
v_gene: TRBV6-5
j_gene: TRBJ2-3
abundance: few
len: 15
d_gene: TRBD1

CDR3nt: TGCAGCGTTGAAGACGGCGGGAGGACTAATGAAAAACTGTTTTTT
CDR3aa: CSVEDGGRTNEKLFF
v_gene: TRBV29-1
j_gene: TRBJ1-4
abundance: -
len: 15
d_gene: -

CDR3nt: TGCGCCAGCAGCTTGGTTCCGGGTGGCTACAATGAGAAGTTCTTC
CDR3aa: CASSLVPGGYNEKFF
v_gene: TRBV5-1
j_gene: TRBJ2-1
abundance: -
len: 15
d_gene: -

CDR3nt: TGCAGTGCTAGAGATCTTGGCCCGGGACTGGCCTACAATGAGCAGTTCTTC
CDR3aa: CSARDLGPGLAYNEQFF
v_gene: TRBV20-1
j_gene: TRBJ2-1
abundance: -
len: 17
d_gene: -

CDR3nt: TGCAGCGTTGAAAGGGTAGGGGGGGGCTACAATGAGCAGTTCTTC
CDR3aa: CSVERVGGGYNEQFF
v_gene: TRBV29-1
j_gene: TRBJ2-1
abundance: -
len: 15
d_gene: -

CDR3nt: TGCGCCAGCAGCCTGCAGGCAGGGGATAACACTGAAGCTTTCTTT
CDR3aa: CASSLQAGDNTEAFF
v_gene: TRBV5-1
j_gene: TRBJ1-1
abundance: few
len: 15
d_gene: -

CDR3nt: TGTGCCAGCAGTTTTGGGACTAGCGGGACAGGTGGTGAGCAGTTCTTC
CDR3aa: CASSFGTSGTGGEQFF
v_gene: TRBV12-3/TRBV12-4
j_gene: TRBJ2-1
abundance: few
len: 16
d_gene: TRBD2

CDR3nt: TGTGCCAGCAGCTTGGACAGTTACACTGAAGCTTTCTTT
CDR3aa: CASSLDSYTEAFF
v_gene: TRBV7-3
j_gene: TRBJ1-1
abundance: -
len: 13
d_gene: -

CDR3nt: TGTGCCAGCAGCAACCAGGTTGCGGGAGCTTTCTTT
CDR3aa: CASSNQVAGAFF
v_gene: TRBV7-9
j_gene: TRBJ1-1
abundance: -
len: 12
d_gene: -

CDR3nt: TGTGCCAGCAGCCCCGGGGATGAGACCCAGTACTTC
CDR3aa: CASSPGDETQYF
v_gene: TRBV6-2/TRBV6-3
j_gene: TRBJ2-5
abundance: many
len: 12
d_gene: -

CDR3nt: TGTGCCAGCAGGCGGACAGCAACTAATGAAAAACTGTTTTTT
CDR3aa: CASRRTATNEKLFF
v_gene: TRBV14
j_gene: TRBJ1-4
abundance: -
len: 14
d_gene: -

CDR3nt: TGTGCCAGCAGCTTTTGGGCGGGAGTATATACGCAGTATTTT
CDR3aa: CASSFWAGVYTQYF
v_gene: TRBV5-6
j_gene: TRBJ2-3
abundance: -
len: 14
d_gene: TRBD2

CDR3nt: TGTGCCAGCAGGCCGGGTGGGACAGTTAACACCGGGGAGCTGTTTTTT
CDR3aa: CASRPGGTVNTGELFF
v_gene: TRBV28
j_gene: TRBJ2-2
abundance: -
len: 16
d_gene: TRBD1

CDR3nt: TGCAGCGTTGATTTGACAGGAGCAGATACGCAGTATTTT
CDR3aa: CSVDLTGADTQYF
v_gene: TRBV29-1
j_gene: TRBJ2-3
abundance: -
len: 13
d_gene: -

CDR3nt: TGTGCCAGCAGCTCGGGAATTACAGGTTCCGAGCAGTACTTC
CDR3aa: CASSSGITGSEQYF
v_gene: TRBV7-3
j_gene: TRBJ2-7
abundance: few
len: 14
d_gene: -